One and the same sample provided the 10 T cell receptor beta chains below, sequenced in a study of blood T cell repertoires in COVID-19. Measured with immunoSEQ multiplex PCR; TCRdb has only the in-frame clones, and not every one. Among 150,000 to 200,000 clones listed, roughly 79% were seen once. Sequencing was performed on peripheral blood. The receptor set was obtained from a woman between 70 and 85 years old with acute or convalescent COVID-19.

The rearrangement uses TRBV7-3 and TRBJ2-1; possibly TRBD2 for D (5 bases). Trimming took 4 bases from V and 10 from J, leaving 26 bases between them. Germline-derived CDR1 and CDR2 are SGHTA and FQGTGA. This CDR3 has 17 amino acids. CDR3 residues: CASSSHPAGPMILEQFF. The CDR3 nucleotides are TGTGCCAGCAGCTCTCACCCCGCGGGTCCAATGATATTAGAGCAGTTCTTC.

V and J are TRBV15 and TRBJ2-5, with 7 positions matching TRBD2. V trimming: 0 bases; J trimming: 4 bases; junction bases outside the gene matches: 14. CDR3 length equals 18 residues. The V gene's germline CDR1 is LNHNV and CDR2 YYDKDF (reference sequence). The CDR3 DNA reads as TGTGCCACCAGCAGAGATTCCCCAGGAGCGGGAAGTGGAGAGACCCAGTACTTC. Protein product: CATSRDSPGAGSGETQYF.

The CDR3, as DNA: TGTGCCAGCAGCGTAGGACTAGCGGGAGTAGACGAGCAGTTCTTC. Translated: CASSVGLAGVDEQFF. The V gene is TRBV7-3, the J gene TRBJ2-1; 13 bases match TRBD2. Germline V lookup: CDR1 SGHTA, CDR2 FQGTGA. The length of the CDR3 is 15 residues. The V gene end was trimmed by 5 bases and the J gene end by 10 bases; junction bases not matched to a gene: 8.

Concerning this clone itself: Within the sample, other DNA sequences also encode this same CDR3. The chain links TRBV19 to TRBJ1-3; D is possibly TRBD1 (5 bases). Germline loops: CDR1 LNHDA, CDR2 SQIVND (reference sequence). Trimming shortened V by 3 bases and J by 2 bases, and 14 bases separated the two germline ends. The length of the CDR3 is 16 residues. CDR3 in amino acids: CASSILDSRPGNTIYF. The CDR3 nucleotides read TGTGCCAGTAGTATCCTTGACAGCAGACCTGGAAACACCATATATTTT.

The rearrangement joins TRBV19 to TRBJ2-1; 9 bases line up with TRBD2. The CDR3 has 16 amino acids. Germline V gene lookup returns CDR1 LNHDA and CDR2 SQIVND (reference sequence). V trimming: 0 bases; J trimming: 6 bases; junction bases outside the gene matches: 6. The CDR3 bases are TGTGCCAGTAGTATAGAGGGGCTAGCGGGAACCAATGAGCAGTTCTTC. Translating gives CASSIEGLAGTNEQFF.

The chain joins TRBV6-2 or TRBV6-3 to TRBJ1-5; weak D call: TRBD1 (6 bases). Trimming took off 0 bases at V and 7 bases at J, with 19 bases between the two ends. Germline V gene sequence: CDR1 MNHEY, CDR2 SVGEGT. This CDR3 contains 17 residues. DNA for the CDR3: TGTGCCAGCAGTTACTCGACAGGTCGCAGAACCGGCCAGCCCCAGCATTTT. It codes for CASSYSTGRRTGQPQHF.

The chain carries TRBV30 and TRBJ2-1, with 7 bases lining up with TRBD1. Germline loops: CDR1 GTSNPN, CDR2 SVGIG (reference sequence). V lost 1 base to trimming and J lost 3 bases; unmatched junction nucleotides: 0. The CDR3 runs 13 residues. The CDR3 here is CAWSGQGYNEQFF. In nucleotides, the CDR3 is TGTGCCTGGAGTGGACAGGGCTACAATGAGCAGTTCTTC.

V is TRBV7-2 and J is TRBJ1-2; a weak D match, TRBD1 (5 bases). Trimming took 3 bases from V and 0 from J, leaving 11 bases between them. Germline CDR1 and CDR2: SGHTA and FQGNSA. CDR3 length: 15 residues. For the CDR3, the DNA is TGTGCCAGCAGCTTTATGGACACCCCTAACTATGGCTACACCTTC. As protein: CASSFMDTPNYGYTF. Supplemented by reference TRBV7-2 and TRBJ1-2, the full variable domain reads GAGVSQSPSNKVTEKGKDVELRCDPISGHTALYWYRQSLGQGLEFLIYFQGNSAPDKSGLPSDRFSAERTGGSVSTLTIQRTQQEDSAVYLCASSFMDTPNYGYTFGSGTRLTVV.

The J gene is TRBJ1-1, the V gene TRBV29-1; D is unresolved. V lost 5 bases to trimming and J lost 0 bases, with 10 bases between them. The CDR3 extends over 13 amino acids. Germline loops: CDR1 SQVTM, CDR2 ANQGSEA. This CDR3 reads CSVTPVVNTEAFF. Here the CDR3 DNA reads TGCAGCGTTACGCCGGTGGTGAACACTGAAGCTTTCTTT. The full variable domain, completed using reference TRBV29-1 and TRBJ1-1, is SAVISQKPSRDICQRGTSLTIQCQVDSQVTMMFWYRQQPGQSLTLIATANQGSEATYESGFVIDKFPISRPNLTFSTLTVSNMSPEDSSIYLCSVTPVVNTEAFFGQGTRLTVV.

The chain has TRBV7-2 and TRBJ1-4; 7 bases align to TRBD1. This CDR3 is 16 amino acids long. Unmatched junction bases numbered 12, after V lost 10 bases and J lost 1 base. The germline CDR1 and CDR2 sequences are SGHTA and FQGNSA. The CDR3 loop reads CATQRVGGLTNEKLFF. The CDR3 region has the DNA TGTGCCACCCAGCGGGTAGGGGGCTTAACTAATGAAAAACTGTTTTTT.